This T cell receptor (beta chain) was retrieved from a study of shared clonotypes between healthy human individuals. Naivety among CD8 cells was defined by CD45RO negativity and positive CCR7 selection, thereby excluding terminally differentiated effector memory CD45RA+ cells. Data came from immunoSEQ multiplex PCR; TCRdb stores just in-frame clones and leaves some out. The sample comprises millions of clones, just over 90% of which are singletons, and over 1.5% rests with the top ten. Germline V gene sequence: CDR1 MNHNS, CDR2 SASEGT. This CDR3 comprises 13 residues. V was clipped by 7 bases and J by 8 bases, with 17 bases between them.

The J gene is TRBJ1-2, the V gene TRBV6-1, with D perhaps TRBD1 (6 bases). This TCR derives from a man aged 18 to 29 in good health. Some clones in this sample may be carry-over from other donors' samples. The source material was naive CD8+ T cells from PBMCs. CDR3 in amino acids: CASTQGGLGGYTF. In nucleotides, the CDR3 is TGTGCCAGCACCCAAGGGGGGCTAGGGGGCTACACCTTC.